One sample yielded the 5 T cell receptor beta chains listed below, sequenced in a study of Graves' ophthalmopathy and Graves' hyperthyroidism. RNA transcripts served as template for amplifying TCR beta CDR3 sequences. First-round RT-PCR relied on HTBI primers, and a second-round multiplex PCR came next. TCRdb re-called the multiplex PCR reads through MiXCR, storing one row per CDR3 protein. The sample lists about 620,000 distinct CDR3 sequences, 22% occurring once. Input material: peripheral blood. The receptor source for this set is a woman under 30 with stable Graves' hyperthyroidism. Some clones in this sample may be carry-over from other donors' samples.

This clonotype is medium-sized within its sample. The chain recombines TRBV12-3 or TRBV12-4 with TRBJ1-1; D remains ambiguous. V was pared by 3 bases and J by 1 base, with 12 bases between. The length of the CDR3 is 15 residues. CDR3 DNA: TGTGCCAGCAGTTTCGGGTCGGGCGCGAACACTGAAGCTTTCTTT. Amino acid sequence: CASSFGSGANTEAFF.

There are many counts of this clonotype. This rearrangement joins TRBV5-1 to TRBJ1-3, with D hard to call. Germline CDR1 SGHRS, CDR2 YFSETQ. V was shortened by 7 bases and J by 2 bases, with 10 bases between the two germline ends. CDR3 length: 13 amino acids. The CDR3 reads CASSPGTGNTIYF. The CDR3 DNA is TGCGCCAGCTCTCCGGGTACTGGAAACACCATATATTTT.

In DNA, the CDR3 is TGCAGTGCGAGAAGGACAGAAAATGAAGCTTTCTTT. Translated: CSARRTENEAFF. The rearrangement links TRBV20-1 to TRBJ1-1; weak D call: TRBD1 (6 bases). The germline V gene has CDR1 DFQATT and CDR2 SNEGSKA (reference sequence). Trimming removed 6 bases at V and 7 bases at J, with 15 bases between. The length of the CDR3 is 12 residues.

The table lists this clonotype with many counts. This chain uses TRBV10-1 with TRBJ1-1; 7 nucleotides agree with TRBD1. This CDR3 has 13 amino acids. CDR1 and CDR2 (germline): WNHNN, SYGVQD (reference sequence). J gave up 5 bases and V 2 bases, and 2 bases lay outside the gene matches. In DNA form, the CDR3 reads TGCGCCAGCAGTGAGCGCAGGGGGACTGAAGCTTTCTTT. This codes for CASSERRGTEAFF.

This clonotype was observed at least ten times. The chain joins TRBV7-3 to TRBJ2-7; D remains unclear. This CDR3 spans 13 amino acids. The V gene lost 5 bases and the J gene lost 4 bases, with 12 bases spanning the gap. Germline-derived CDR1 and CDR2 are SGHTA and FQGTGA. CDR3: CASSGDFGYEQYF. The CDR3 nucleotides read TGTGCCAGCAGCGGCGATTTTGGGTACGAGCAGTACTTC. Filled out from reference TRBV7-3 and TRBJ2-7, the complete variable domain reads GAGVSQTPSNKVTEKGKYVELRCDPISGHTALYWYRQSLGQGPEFLIYFQGTGAADDSGLPNDRFFAVRPEGSVSTLKIQRTERGDSAVYLCASSGDFGYEQYFGPGTRLTVT.